Below are 18 T cell receptor beta chains sequenced from a single sample in a study of persistence of HIV-infected CD4 T cells. Cells were stimulated with overlapping HIV-1 Gag 15-mer peptides. CD40L/CD69 double-negative CD45RO-high memory CD4+ T cells were collected. The libraries were made with immunoSEQ version 4 in survey mode. Method: immunoSEQ multiplex PCR; TCRdb's copy keeps in-frame clones and lacks some. The sample shows just over 35,000 clones, about 85% of them seen only once. Their target antigens are unknown. The material was cultured CD4+ T cells from PBMCs, obtained from a patient who received antiretroviral therapy. The receptors here all came from an adult with HIV. The donor label of this sample is uncertain.

J is TRBJ1-2 and V is TRBV30; D unresolved. Trimming pared 4 bases from V and 6 bases from J, leaving 15 bases between. The CDR3 spans 13 residues. Germline-derived CDR1 and CDR2 are GTSNPN and SVGIG (reference sequence). Here the CDR3 DNA reads TGTGCCTGGAAAGACGGACCCCTCGATGGCTACACCTTC. It encodes CAWKDGPLDGYTF.

The chain is built from TRBV5-5 and TRBJ1-6, with D hard to call. The germline V gene encodes CDR1 SGHKS and CDR2 YYEKEE (reference sequence). CDR3 length: 14 amino acids. Trimming cost V 4 bases and J 7 bases, with 12 bases left between them. The CDR3 is CASSPTLMNSPLHF. DNA of the CDR3: TGTGCCAGCAGCCCGACCCTTATGAATTCACCCCTCCACTTT.

The V and J genes are TRBV5-1 and TRBJ2-7; 11 nucleotides match TRBD2. Germline CDR1 SGHRS, CDR2 YFSETQ. This CDR3 contains 17 residues. Unmatched junction bases numbered 11, after V lost 4 bases and J lost 2 bases. In nucleotides, the CDR3 is TGCGCCAGCAGCCGCCGTCAAACTAGCGGGAGAGCCTACGAGCAGTACTTC. Its protein product is CASSRRQTSGRAYEQYF.

The chain uses TRBV19 and TRBJ1-2; possibly TRBD1 for D (5 bases). V gave up 5 bases and J gave up 4 bases, with 14 bases separating them. Germline V gene data show CDR1 as LNHDA and CDR2 as SQIVND (reference sequence). The CDR3 length is 14 residues. The CDR3 here is CASSGLGVGYGYTF. The CDR3 DNA reads as TGTGCCAGTAGTGGACTAGGGGTTGGCTATGGCTACACCTTC.

The chain uses TRBV18 and TRBJ2-7; maybe TRBD2 (5 bases). V lost 2 bases, J lost 6 bases, and 8 bases lay in between. Per germline, CDR1 KGHSH and CDR2 LQKENI. The CDR3 runs 12 residues. The CDR3 bases are TGTGCCAGCTCACCAACCAGCGGCGAGCAGTACTTC. Translating gives CASSPTSGEQYF.

The chain recombines TRBV7-2 with TRBJ2-2; D is possibly TRBD2 (6 bases). There are 16 residues in the CDR3. With 5 bases removed from V and 2 bases from J, the gap between germline ends came to 15 bases. The germline CDR1 and CDR2 sequences are SGHTA and FQGNSA. CDR3 residues: CASSPFGGRNTGELFF. Written as DNA, the CDR3 is TGTGCCAGCAGCCCGTTCGGGGGAAGAAACACCGGGGAGCTGTTTTTT.

This clone was detected a few times. The CDR3, as DNA: TGTGCCAGCAGAAGCCAGGGGGCGGGGGGGCGTCGCACCGGGGAGCTGTTTTTT. This translates into CASRSQGAGGRRTGELFF. This chain uses TRBV27 with TRBJ2-2, with a possible D match to TRBD2 (9 bases). V shed 6 bases and J shed 4 bases, with 24 bases lying between them. The CDR3 has 18 amino acids. Germline V gene sequence: CDR1 MNHEY, CDR2 SMNVEV (reference sequence).

J is TRBJ2-1 and V is TRBV2; perhaps TRBD1 as D (6 bases). The CDR3 contains 14 residues. Trimming pared 8 bases from V and 6 bases from J, leaving 17 bases between. Germline lookup yields CDR1 SNHLY and CDR2 FYNNEI. CDR3 protein: CASGAGVVVNEQFF. As DNA, the CDR3 is TGTGCCAGCGGTGCAGGGGTAGTTGTCAATGAGCAGTTCTTC.

The chain is built from TRBV25-1 and TRBJ2-1; 10 bases match TRBD2. There are 16 residues in the CDR3. The V segment lost 0 bases and the J segment 4 bases; nucleotides outside the gene matches: 3. Germline V lookup: CDR1 MGHDK, CDR2 SYGVNS. The CDR3 nucleotides read TGTGCCAGCAGTGAATATGAGCGGGGGGGATACAATGAGCAGTTCTTC. Residues: CASSEYERGGYNEQFF.

The chain combines TRBV2 with TRBJ2-3; the D is unclear. Germline-derived CDR1 and CDR2 are SNHLY and FYNNEI. Trimming pared 8 bases from V and 4 bases from J, leaving 7 bases between. The CDR3 covers 11 residues. CDR3 in DNA: TGTGCCAGCTCTTTGGCAGATACGCAGTATTTT. Its translation is CASSLADTQYF.

V is TRBV24-1 and J is TRBJ1-5; a possible D gene is TRBD1 (5 bases). Germline V lookup: CDR1 KGHDR, CDR2 SFDVKD. V shed 4 bases and J shed 4 bases, with 10 bases lying between them. This CDR3 comprises 14 residues. The CDR3 sequence: CATSDGWGNQPQHF. CDR3 nucleotides: TGTGCCACCAGTGACGGCTGGGGGAATCAGCCCCAGCATTTT.

The V call is TRBV15, the J call TRBJ1-5, with D hard to call. V was clipped by 8 bases and J by 2 bases, with 19 bases between them. The CDR3 totals 16 residues. The germline V gene has CDR1 LNHNV and CDR2 YYDKDF (reference sequence). CDR3 loop: CATSPRGRVGNQPQHF. Written as DNA, the CDR3 is TGTGCCACCTCGCCCCGGGGTCGCGTGGGCAATCAGCCCCAGCATTTT. The full variable domain, rest sourced from reference TRBV15 and TRBJ1-5, is DAMVIQNPRYQVTQFGKPVTLSCSQTLNHNVMYWYQQKSSQAPKLLFHYYDKDFNNEADTPDNFQSRRPNTSFCFLDIRSPGLGDTAMYLCATSPRGRVGNQPQHFGDGTRLSIL.

The chain links TRBV3-1 (or the pseudogene TRBV3-2) to TRBJ2-3, with 11 bases identical to TRBD1. Trimming took 4 bases from V and 3 from J; bases not matched to a gene: 3. This CDR3 is built from 15 residues. Per the germline V gene, CDR1 is LGHDT and CDR2 is YNNKEL (reference sequence). The CDR3 DNA follows: TGTGCCAGCAGCCCCGGGACAGGGGGGACAGATACGCAGTATTTT. Translation: CASSPGTGGTDTQYF.

This chain links TRBV4-1 with TRBJ2-3; D is possibly TRBD1 (5 bases). Germline V lookup: CDR1 MGHRA, CDR2 YSYEKL. CDR3 size: 16 residues. Trimming cost V 0 bases and J 1 base, with 11 bases left between them. The CDR3 nucleotides are TGCGCCAGCAGCCAAGATGAAGGGGCCGGCACAGATACGCAGTATTTT. Protein product: CASSQDEGAGTDTQYF.

V and J are TRBV2 and TRBJ2-7; 15 bases align to TRBD2. The CDR3 is 16 residues long. Per germline, CDR1 SNHLY and CDR2 FYNNEI. The junction had 4 bases not matched to a gene; V was cut back by 7 bases and J by 0 bases. The CDR3 reads CASTGLAGGPSYEQYF. Written as DNA, the CDR3 is TGTGCCAGCACGGGACTAGCGGGGGGACCCTCCTACGAGCAGTACTTC.

The chain links TRBV2 to TRBJ2-5, with 10 bases aligning to TRBD1. CDR3 length: 15 amino acids. Germline lookup yields CDR1 SNHLY and CDR2 FYNNEI. J gave up 5 bases and V 6 bases, and 9 bases lay outside the gene matches. The CDR3 is CASRPDRGRGETQYF. The CDR3, as DNA: TGTGCCAGCAGACCCGACAGGGGGCGGGGGGAGACCCAGTACTTC.

In the case of this clone: In the same sample, other DNA sequences code for this CDR3. The J gene is TRBJ1-3, the V gene TRBV12-5, with TRBD1 as a possible D gene (5 bases). Trimming removed 5 bases at V and 2 bases at J, with 13 bases between. Germline V gene data show CDR1 as LGHNT and CDR2 as FRNRAP. CDR3 length: 15 residues. CDR3 nucleotide sequence: TGTGCTAGTGGTCTCGGACAAGGCCCTGGAAACACCATATATTTT. It translates to CASGLGQGPGNTIYF.

With regard to this clone: In the same sample, other DNA sequences code for this CDR3. CDR3 protein: CASSPYLNTEAFF. CDR3 nucleotides: TGTGCCAGCTCACCCTATTTGAACACTGAAGCTTTCTTT. This chain links TRBV18 with TRBJ1-1; D call uncertain. The CDR3 contains 13 residues. In germline, CDR1 is KGHSH, CDR2 LQKENI. V was shortened by 3 bases and J by 0 bases, with 5 bases between the two germline ends.